This T cell receptor (beta chain) comes out of a study of T cells in Graves' hyperthyroidism and ophthalmopathy. In this sample, this clonotype turned up a few times. As yet, its antigen is unknown. The CDR3 length is 12 residues. Germline V gene sequence: CDR1 MGHRA, CDR2 YSYEKL. Trimming took 8 bases from V and 6 from J; bases not matched to a gene: 5. Whole-study results and caveats: Ophthalmopathy and stable hyperthyroidism were separated by a 13 V-J model. In blood, most of the thyroid clonotypes expanded above 0.001 were also present.

TCR beta CDR3 region amplification was performed from RNA transcripts. Researchers ran a first-round RT-PCR on the TCR CDR3 using the HTBI primer set. TCRdb processed the multiplex PCR reads anew with MiXCR; each CDR3 protein has one entry. The table includes a few hundred thousand distinct CDR3 sequences, approximately 14% detected once. PBMCs were sourced from less than 13 ml fresh peripheral blood. This chain joins TRBV4-1 and TRBJ1-1, with 8 bases identical to TRBD1. The sequence came from a woman aged 25 to 39 with Graves' hyperthyroidism. Sequencing was carried out using blood. Written as DNA, the CDR3 is TGCGCCAGCGGACAGGGCGGGTCTGAAGCTTTCTTT. This codes for CASGQGGSEAFF.